This T cell receptor (beta chain) appears in the sequencing data of a study of T cell responses to AZD1222 COVID-19 vaccine. Study observations and caveats: Once two AZD1222 doses were given, Spike-specific TCR breadth and depth went up. As reported, nearly half of all spike-specific TCRs target variant regions that are unmutated. Repertoire sampling happened only post peak T cell response. Mostly white British, mostly female donors; authors suggested clonal diversity may be underestimated.

The CDR3 totals 16 residues. V lost 3 bases, J lost 0 bases, and 3 bases stayed unmatched. Germline loops: CDR1 SGHTA, CDR2 FQGNSA. With respect to this clone: What it binds is unknown.

Clones were read by immunoSEQ multiplex PCR, and TCRdb kept only the in-frame ones, dropping some. The sample carries about 53,000 clones, less than 85% recorded once. The chain joins TRBV7-2 to TRBJ1-3, with 9 bases lining up with TRBD1. The sequence came from an adult in good health. The input for sequencing was peripheral blood, taken on day 0 of AZD1222 vaccination. Here the CDR3 reads CASSLKTGGSGNTIYF. CDR3 DNA sequence: TGTGCCAGCAGCTTGAAGACAGGGGGCTCTGGAAACACCATATATTTT. Supplemented by reference TRBV7-2 and TRBJ1-3, the full variable domain reads GAGVSQSPSNKVTEKGKDVELRCDPISGHTALYWYRQSLGQGLEFLIYFQGNSAPDKSGLPSDRFSAERTGGSVSTLTIQRTQQEDSAVYLCASSLKTGGSGNTIYFGEGSWLTVV.